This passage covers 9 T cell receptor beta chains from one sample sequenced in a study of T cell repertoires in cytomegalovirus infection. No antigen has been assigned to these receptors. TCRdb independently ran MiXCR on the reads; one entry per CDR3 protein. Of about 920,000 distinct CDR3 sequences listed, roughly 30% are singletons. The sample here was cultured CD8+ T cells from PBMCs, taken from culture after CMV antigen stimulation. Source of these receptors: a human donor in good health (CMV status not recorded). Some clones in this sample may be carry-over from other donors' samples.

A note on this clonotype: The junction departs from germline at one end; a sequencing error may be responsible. The CDR3 protein is CVSSLDSGMIYNSPLHF. In nucleotides, the CDR3 is TGTGTCAGCAGCTTGGACTCAGGGATGATCTATAATTCACCCCTCCACTTT. The genes are TRBV5-4 and TRBJ1-6; D may be TRBD1 (5 bases). The CDR3 is 17 amino acids. From germline, CDR1 is SGHNT and CDR2 YYREEE (reference sequence).

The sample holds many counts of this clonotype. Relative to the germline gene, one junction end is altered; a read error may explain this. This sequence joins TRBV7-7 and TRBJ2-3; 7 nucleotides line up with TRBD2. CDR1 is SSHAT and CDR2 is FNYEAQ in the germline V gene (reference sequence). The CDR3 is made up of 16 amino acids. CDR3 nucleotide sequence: TGTGCTAGCAGCTGGAGGGCGGGGGACCCCACAGATACGCAGTATTTT. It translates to CASSWRAGDPTDTQYF.

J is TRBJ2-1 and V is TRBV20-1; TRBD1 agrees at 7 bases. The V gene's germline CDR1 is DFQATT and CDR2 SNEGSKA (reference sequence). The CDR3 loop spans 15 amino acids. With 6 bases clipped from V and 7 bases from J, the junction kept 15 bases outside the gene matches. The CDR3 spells CSADQLTTGTNEQFF. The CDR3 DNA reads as TGCAGTGCCGATCAACTTACGACAGGGACGAATGAGCAGTTCTTC.

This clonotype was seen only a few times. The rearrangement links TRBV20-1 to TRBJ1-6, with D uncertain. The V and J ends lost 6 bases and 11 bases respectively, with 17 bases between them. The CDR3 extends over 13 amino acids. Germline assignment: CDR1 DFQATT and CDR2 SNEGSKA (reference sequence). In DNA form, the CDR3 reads TGCAGTGCCTTCCACCGAGGAAATCCACCCCTCCACTTT. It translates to CSAFHRGNPPLHF.

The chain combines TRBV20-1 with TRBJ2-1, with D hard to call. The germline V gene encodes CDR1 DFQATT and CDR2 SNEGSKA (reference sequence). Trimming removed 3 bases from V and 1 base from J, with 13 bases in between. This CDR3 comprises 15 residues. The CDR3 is CSARGFLNSYNEQFF. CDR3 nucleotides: TGCAGTGCTAGGGGGTTCCTCAATTCCTACAATGAGCAGTTCTTC.

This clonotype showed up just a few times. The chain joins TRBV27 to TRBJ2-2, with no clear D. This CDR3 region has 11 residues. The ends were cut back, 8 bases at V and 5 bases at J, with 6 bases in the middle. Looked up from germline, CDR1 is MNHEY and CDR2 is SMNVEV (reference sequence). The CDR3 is CASGQTGELFF. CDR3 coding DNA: TGTGCCAGCGGGCAGACCGGGGAGCTGTTTTTT.

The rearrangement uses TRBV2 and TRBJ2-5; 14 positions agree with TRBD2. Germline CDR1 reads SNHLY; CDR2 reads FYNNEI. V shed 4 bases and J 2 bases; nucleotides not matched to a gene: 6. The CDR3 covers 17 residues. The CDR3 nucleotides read TGTGCCAGCAGTGTTCCCGGGACTAGCGGGGGTCAAGAGACCCAGTACTTC. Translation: CASSVPGTSGGQETQYF.

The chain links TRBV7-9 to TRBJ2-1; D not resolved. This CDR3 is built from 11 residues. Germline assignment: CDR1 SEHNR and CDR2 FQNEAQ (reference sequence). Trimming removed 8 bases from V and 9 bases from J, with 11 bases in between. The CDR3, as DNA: TGTGCCAGCCGATCCCCGACTGAGCAGTTCTTC. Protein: CASRSPTEQFF.

In DNA form, the CDR3 reads TGTGCCAGCAGTTTACGAGCGGGTGTTAGCACAGATACGCAGTATTTT. Amino acid sequence: CASSLRAGVSTDTQYF. The chain couples TRBV27 to TRBJ2-3; D is possibly TRBD2 (6 bases). CDR3 length: 16 residues. Per germline, CDR1 MNHEY and CDR2 SMNVEV (reference sequence). Trimming cost V 2 bases and J 0 bases, with 12 bases left between them.